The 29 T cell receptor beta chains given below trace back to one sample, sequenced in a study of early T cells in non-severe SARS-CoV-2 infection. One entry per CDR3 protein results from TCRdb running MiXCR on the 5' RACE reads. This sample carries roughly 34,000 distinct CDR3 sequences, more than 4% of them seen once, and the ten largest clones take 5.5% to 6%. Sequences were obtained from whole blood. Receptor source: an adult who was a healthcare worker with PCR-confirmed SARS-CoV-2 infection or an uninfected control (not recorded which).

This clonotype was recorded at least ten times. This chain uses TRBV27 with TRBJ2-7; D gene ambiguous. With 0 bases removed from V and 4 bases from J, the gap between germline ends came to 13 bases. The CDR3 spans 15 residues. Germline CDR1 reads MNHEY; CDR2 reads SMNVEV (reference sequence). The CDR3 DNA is TGTGCCAGCAGTTTATCAGCCGGAGACCTTTACGAGCAGTACTTC. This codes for CASSLSAGDLYEQYF.

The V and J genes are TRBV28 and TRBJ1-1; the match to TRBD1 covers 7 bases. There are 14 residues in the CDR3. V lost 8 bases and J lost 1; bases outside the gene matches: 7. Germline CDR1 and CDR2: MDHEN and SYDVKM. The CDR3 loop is CASVWAGGNTEAFF. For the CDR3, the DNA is TGTGCCAGCGTATGGGCAGGGGGGAACACTGAAGCTTTCTTT.

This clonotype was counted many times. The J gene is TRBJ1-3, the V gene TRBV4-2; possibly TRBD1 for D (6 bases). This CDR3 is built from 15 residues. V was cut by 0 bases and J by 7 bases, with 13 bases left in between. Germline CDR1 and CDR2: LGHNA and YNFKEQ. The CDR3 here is CASSQDRGLGNTIYF. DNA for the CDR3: TGTGCCAGCAGCCAAGATCGGGGGCTGGGGAACACCATATATTTT.

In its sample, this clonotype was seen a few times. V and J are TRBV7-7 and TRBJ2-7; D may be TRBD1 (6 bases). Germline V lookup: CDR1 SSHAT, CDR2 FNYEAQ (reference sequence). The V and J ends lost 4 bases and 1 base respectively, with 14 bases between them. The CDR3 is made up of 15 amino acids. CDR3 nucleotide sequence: TGTGCCAGCAGCTCCGGACAGCCAGGTTCCTACGAGCAGTACTTC. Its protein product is CASSSGQPGSYEQYF.

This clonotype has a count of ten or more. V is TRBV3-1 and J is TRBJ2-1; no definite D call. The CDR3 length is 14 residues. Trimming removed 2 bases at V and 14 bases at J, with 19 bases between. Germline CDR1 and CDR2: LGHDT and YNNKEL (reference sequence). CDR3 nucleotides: TGTGCCAGCAGCCAAATCCGGTCGGAGTCAGCCAAGTTCTTC. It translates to CASSQIRSESAKFF.

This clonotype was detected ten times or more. The CDR3, as DNA: TGTGCCAGCAGCTTACCGGGGCGTTGGACTGAAGCTTTCTTT. Protein sequence: CASSLPGRWTEAFF. The chain carries TRBV7-9 and TRBJ1-1; tentatively, D is TRBD1 (5 bases). V shed 2 bases and J shed 5 bases, with 12 bases lying between them. This CDR3 comprises 14 residues. Per the germline V gene, CDR1 is SEHNR and CDR2 is FQNEAQ (reference sequence).

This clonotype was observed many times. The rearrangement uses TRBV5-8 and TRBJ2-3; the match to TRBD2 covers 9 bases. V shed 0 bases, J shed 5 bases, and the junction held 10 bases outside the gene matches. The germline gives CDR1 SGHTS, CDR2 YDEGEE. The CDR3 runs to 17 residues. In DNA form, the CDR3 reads TGTGCCAGCAGCTTGGCCGTGGCGGGGGGGCCTGGAGATACGCAGTATTTT. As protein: CASSLAVAGGPGDTQYF. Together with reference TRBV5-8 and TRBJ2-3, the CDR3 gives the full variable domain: EAGVTQSPTHLIKTRGQQATLRCSPISGHTSVYWYQQALGLGLQFLLWYDEGEERNRGNFPPRFSGRQFPNYSSELNVNALELEDSALYLCASSLAVAGGPGDTQYFGPGTRLTVL.

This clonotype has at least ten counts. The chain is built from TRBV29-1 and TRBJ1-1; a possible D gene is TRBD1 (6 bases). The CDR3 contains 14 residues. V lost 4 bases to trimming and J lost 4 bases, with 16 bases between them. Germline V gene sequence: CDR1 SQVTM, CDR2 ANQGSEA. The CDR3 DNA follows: TGCAGCGTTGTACGGGGGGCTGGAGTCACTGAAGCTTTCTTT. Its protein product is CSVVRGAGVTEAFF.

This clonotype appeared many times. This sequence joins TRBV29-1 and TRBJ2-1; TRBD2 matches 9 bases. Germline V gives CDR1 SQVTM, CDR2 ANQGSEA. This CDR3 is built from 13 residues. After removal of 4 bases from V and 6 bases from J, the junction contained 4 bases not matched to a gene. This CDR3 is CSVVPSGANEQFF. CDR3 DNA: TGCAGCGTTGTCCCTAGCGGGGCCAATGAGCAGTTCTTC.

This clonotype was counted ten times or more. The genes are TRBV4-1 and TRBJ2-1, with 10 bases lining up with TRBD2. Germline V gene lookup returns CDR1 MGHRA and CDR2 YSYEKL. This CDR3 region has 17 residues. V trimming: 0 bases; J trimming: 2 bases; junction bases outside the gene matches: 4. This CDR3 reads CASSQEVGLAAYNEQFF. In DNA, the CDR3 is TGCGCCAGCAGCCAAGAGGTCGGACTAGCGGCCTACAATGAGCAGTTCTTC.

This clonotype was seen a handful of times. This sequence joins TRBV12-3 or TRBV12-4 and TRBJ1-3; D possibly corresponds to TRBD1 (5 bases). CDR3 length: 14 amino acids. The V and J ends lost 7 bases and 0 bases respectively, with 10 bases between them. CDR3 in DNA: TGTGCCAGCACCTTGAGGGGCTCTGGAAACACCATATATTTT. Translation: CASTLRGSGNTIYF.

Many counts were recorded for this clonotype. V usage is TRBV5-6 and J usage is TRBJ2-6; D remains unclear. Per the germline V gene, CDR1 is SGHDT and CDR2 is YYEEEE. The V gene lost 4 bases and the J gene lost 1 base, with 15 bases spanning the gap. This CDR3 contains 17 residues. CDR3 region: CASSSISRSSGANVLTF. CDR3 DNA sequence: TGTGCCAGCAGCAGTATCAGCAGGTCATCTGGGGCCAACGTCCTGACTTTC.

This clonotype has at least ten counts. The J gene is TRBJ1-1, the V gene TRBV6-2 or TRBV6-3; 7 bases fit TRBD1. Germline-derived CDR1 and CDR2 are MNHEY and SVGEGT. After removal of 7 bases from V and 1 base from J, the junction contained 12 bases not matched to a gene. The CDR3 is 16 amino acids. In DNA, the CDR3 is TGTGCCAGCACCCTACGTACGACAGGGAAGAACACTGAAGCTTTCTTT. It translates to CASTLRTTGKNTEAFF.

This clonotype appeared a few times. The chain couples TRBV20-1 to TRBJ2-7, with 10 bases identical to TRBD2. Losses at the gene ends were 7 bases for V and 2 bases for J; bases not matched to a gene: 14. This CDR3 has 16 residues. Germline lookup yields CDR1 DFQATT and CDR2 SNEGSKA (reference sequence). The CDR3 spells CSVRGLAGANTYEQYF. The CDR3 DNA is TGCAGTGTCCGAGGTCTAGCGGGGGCTAATACCTACGAGCAGTACTTC.

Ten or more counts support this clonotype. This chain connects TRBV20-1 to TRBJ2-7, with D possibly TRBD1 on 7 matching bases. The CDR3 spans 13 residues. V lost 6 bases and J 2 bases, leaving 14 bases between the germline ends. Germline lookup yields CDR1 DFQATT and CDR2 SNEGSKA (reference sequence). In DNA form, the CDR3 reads TGCAGTGCGCAGGCAGGGGGGACCTACGAGCAGTACTTC. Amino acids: CSAQAGGTYEQYF.

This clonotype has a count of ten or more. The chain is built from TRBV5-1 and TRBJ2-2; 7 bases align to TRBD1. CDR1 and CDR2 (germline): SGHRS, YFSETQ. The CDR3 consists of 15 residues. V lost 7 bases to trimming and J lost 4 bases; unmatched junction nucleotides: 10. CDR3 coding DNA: TGCGCCAGCCGCTATGAGGGGGCCGGCACCGGGGAGCTGTTTTTT. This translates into CASRYEGAGTGELFF.

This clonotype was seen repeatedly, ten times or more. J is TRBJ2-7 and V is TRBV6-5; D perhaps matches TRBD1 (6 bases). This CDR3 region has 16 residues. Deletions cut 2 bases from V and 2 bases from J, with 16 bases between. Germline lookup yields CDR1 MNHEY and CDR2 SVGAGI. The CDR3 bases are TGTGCCAGCAGTTACAGAAAGTTCGGACAGACCTACGAGCAGTACTTC. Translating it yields CASSYRKFGQTYEQYF.

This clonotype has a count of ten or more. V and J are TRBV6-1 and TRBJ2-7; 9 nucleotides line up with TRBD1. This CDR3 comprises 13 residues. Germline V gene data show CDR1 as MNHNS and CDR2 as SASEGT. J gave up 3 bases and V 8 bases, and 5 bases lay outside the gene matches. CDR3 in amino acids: CASRATGGYEQYF. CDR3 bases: TGTGCCAGCCGGGCGACAGGGGGCTACGAGCAGTACTTC.

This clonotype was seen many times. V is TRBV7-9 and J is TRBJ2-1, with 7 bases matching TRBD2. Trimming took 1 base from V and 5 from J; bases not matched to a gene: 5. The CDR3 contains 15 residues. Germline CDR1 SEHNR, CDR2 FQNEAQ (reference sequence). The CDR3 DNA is TGTGCCAGCAGCTTAGTCGCTAGCGGAAACAATGAGCAGTTCTTC. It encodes CASSLVASGNNEQFF.

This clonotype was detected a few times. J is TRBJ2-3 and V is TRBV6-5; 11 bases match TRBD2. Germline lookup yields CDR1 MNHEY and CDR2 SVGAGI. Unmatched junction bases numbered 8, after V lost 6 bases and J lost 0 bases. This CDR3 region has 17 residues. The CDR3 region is CASRLAGDSSSTDTQYF. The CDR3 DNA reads TGTGCCAGCAGACTAGCGGGGGACTCTTCTAGCACAGATACGCAGTATTTT.

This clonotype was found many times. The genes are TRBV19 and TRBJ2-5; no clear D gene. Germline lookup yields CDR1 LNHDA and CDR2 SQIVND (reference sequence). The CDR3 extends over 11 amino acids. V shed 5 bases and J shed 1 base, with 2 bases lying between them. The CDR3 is CASSVQETQYF. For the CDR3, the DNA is TGTGCCAGTAGTGTCCAAGAGACCCAGTACTTC.

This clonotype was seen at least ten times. CDR3 loop: CASSPVQGAQPQHF. The CDR3 DNA sequence: TGTGCCAGCAGTCCTGTACAAGGCGCCCAGCCCCAGCATTTT. The chain employs TRBV6-1 and TRBJ1-5; D is undetermined. CDR3 size: 14 residues. Trimming shortened V by 5 bases and J by 7 bases, and 15 bases separated the two germline ends. CDR1 MNHNS and CDR2 SASEGT come from the germline V gene.

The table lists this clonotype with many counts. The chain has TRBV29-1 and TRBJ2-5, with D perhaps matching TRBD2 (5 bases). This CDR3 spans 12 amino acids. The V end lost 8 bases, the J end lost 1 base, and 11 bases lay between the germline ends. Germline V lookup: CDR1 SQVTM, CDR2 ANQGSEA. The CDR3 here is CSTEGPQETQYF. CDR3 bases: TGCAGCACCGAGGGCCCCCAAGAGACCCAGTACTTC. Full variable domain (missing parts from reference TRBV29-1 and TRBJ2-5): SAVISQKPSRDICQRGTSLTIQCQVDSQVTMMFWYRQQPGQSLTLIATANQGSEATYESGFVIDKFPISRPNLTFSTLTVSNMSPEDSSIYLCSTEGPQETQYFGPGTRLLVL.

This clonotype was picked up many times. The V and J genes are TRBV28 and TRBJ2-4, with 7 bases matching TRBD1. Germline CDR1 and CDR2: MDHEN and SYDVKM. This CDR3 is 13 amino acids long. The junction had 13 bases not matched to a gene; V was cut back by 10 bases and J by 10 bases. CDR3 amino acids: CATMNTGQQIQYF. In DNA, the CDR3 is TGTGCCACCATGAACACGGGACAGCAAATTCAGTACTTC.

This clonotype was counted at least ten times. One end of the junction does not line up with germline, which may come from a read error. The CDR3 DNA follows: TGTGCTAGCAGCAGGAGGAACCAAGAGACCCAGTACTTC. Amino acids: CASSRRNQETQYF. The chain links TRBV7-7 to TRBJ2-5; D perhaps matches TRBD2 (5 bases). The CDR3 is 13 amino acids. Germline V gene lookup returns CDR1 SSHAT and CDR2 FNYEAQ (reference sequence).

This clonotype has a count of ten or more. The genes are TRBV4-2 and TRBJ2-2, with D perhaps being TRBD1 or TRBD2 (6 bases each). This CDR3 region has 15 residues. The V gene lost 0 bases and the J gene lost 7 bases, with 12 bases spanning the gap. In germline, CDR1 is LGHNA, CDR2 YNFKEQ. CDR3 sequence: CASSQEPGAGGELFF. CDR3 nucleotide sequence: TGTGCCAGCAGCCAAGAACCGGGGGCCGGCGGGGAGCTGTTTTTT.

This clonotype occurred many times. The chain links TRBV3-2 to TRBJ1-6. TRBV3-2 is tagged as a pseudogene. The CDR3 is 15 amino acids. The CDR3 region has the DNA TGTGCCAGCAGCCAAACCTCCCATGCCAATTCACCCCTCCATTTT. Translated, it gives CASSQTSHANSPLHF.

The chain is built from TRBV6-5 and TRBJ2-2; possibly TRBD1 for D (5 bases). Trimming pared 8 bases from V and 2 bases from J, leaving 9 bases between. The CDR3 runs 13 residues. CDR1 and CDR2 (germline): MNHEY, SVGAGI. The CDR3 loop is CASGAANTGELFF. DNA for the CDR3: TGTGCCAGCGGGGCAGCAAACACCGGGGAGCTGTTTTTT.

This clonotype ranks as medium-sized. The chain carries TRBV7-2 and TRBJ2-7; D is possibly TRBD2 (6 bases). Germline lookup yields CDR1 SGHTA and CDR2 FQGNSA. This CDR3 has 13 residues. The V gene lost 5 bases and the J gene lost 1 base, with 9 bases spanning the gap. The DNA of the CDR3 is TGTGCCAGCAGCAAGACTAGTTCCTACGAGCAGTACTTC. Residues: CASSKTSSYEQYF.